This TCR beta chain came from a study of OX40 agonist ivuxolimab in advanced cancers. Study background: The patients received agonistic anti-OX40 (CD134) antibody ivuxolimab.

Overall study findings and caveats: Relative to CD4+, CD8+ T cells held more expanded clones on average.

The CDR3 covers 14 residues. Germline loops: CDR1 SGHDN, CDR2 FVKESK. V lost 2 bases, J lost 1 base, and 7 bases lay in between. As for this clone: Its specificity is unknown.

Assay used: immunoSEQ multiplex PCR; TCRdb lists only in-frame clones, some missing. This table has tens of thousands of clones, about 90% appearing once. The receptor comes from an adult with an advanced solid tumor such as melanoma, head and neck, liver or kidney cancer. The rearrangement links TRBV14 to TRBJ2-3, with D possibly TRBD1 on 5 matching bases. The starting material was CD4+ or CD8+ T cells sorted from blood, obtained in a trial of the OX40 agonist ivuxolimab. DNA of the CDR3: TGTGCCAGCAGCCAAACACAGGGCACAGATACGCAGTATTTT. Amino acids: CASSQTQGTDTQYF. Looking up the rest from reference TRBV14 and TRBJ2-3 gives the full variable domain: EAGVTQFPSHSVIEKGQTVTLRCDPISGHDNLYWYRRVMGKEIKFLLHFVKESKQDESGMPNNRFLAERTGGTYSTLKVQPAELEDSGVYFCASSQTQGTDTQYFGPGTRLTVL.